This entry lists 16 T cell receptor beta chains sequenced from one sample in a study of human T cells and chemical hapten exposure. Described time point: patch test 1, 2 weeks after DPC sensitization. This sample's treatment: therapeutic diphenylcyclopropenone sensitization with weekly scalp DPC. TCRdb re-analysed the RACE reads in MiXCR, keeping a single row per CDR3 protein. Among 380,000 or so distinct CDR3 sequences listed, 4.8% were seen once. The sample here was whole blood, taken in connection with sensitization to the hapten diphenylcyclopropenone (DPC). Source of these receptors: a woman in her forties or fifties with alopecia areata. Some clones in this sample may be carry-over from other donors' samples.

This clonotype was seen more than once but under ten times. V usage is TRBV5-4 and J usage is TRBJ2-2; the D gene is possibly TRBD1 (6 bases). The V gene lost 4 bases and the J gene lost 4 bases, with 17 bases spanning the gap. This CDR3 has 16 amino acids. Germline CDR1 and CDR2: SGHNT and YYREEE (reference sequence). CDR3 sequence: CASSPPGQRATGELFF. The CDR3 nucleotides are TGTGCCAGCAGCCCTCCCGGACAGCGAGCCACCGGGGAGCTGTTTTTT.

This clonotype occurred a few times. V gene TRBV7-9 combines with J gene TRBJ1-6; no definite D call. The germline V gene encodes CDR1 SEHNR and CDR2 FQNEAQ (reference sequence). The V gene lost 1 base and the J gene lost 7 bases, with 11 bases spanning the gap. The CDR3 runs 15 residues. The CDR3 spells CASSLGPAANSPLHF. DNA for the CDR3: TGTGCCAGCAGCTTAGGACCGGCAGCGAATTCACCCCTCCACTTT.

This clonotype was seen at least ten times. The chain carries TRBV7-8 and TRBJ2-1; possible D gene TRBD2, 5 bases. V lost 2 bases to trimming and J lost 9 bases, with 17 bases between them. CDR1 is SGHVS, CDR2 FQNEAQ, per germline. There are 15 residues in the CDR3. The CDR3: CASSLIDGIAGEQFF. The CDR3 nucleotides are TGTGCCAGCAGCTTAATCGACGGGATCGCGGGTGAGCAGTTCTTC.

This clonotype was seen a handful of times. The rearrangement links TRBV6-2 or TRBV6-3 to TRBJ2-2; D might be TRBD2 (5 bases). The CDR3 sequence is 14 residues long. Trimming left V 8 bases short and J 6 bases short, with 16 bases between. Looked up from germline, CDR1 is MNHEY and CDR2 is SVGEGT. CDR3 nucleotides: TGTGCCAGCCGACGAGAGGGATCTGCCGGGGAGCTGTTTTTT. This gives the protein CASRREGSAGELFF.

This rearrangement joins TRBV2 to TRBJ1-6, with D uncertain. The CDR3 contains 13 residues. Trimming removed 7 bases at V and 0 bases at J, with 4 bases between. CDR1 SNHLY and CDR2 FYNNEI come from the germline V gene. The CDR3 here is CASKSSYNSPLHF. Here the CDR3 DNA reads TGTGCCAGCAAGAGCTCCTATAATTCACCCCTCCACTTT.

Ten or more counts support this clonotype. This chain links TRBV6-2 or TRBV6-3 with TRBJ2-1; the match to TRBD1 covers 8 bases. The CDR3 extends over 17 amino acids. CDR1 is MNHEY and CDR2 is SVGEGT in the germline V gene. Trimming at V came to 4 bases and at J to 3 bases, leaving 11 bases not matched to a gene. The CDR3 region has the DNA TGTGCCAGCAGTTCCCCTAGGACAGGGATCAACTACAATGAGCAGTTCTTC. Amino acid sequence: CASSSPRTGINYNEQFF.

The CDR3, as DNA: TGCGCCAGCAGCCAAGATATTGGAGGGGGAGGTCAGCCCCAGCATTTT. Translating it yields CASSQDIGGGGQPQHF. The rearrangement joins TRBV4-1 to TRBJ1-5, with D tentatively TRBD1 (6 bases). Trimming took off 0 bases at V and 6 bases at J, with 15 bases between the two ends. This CDR3 has 16 residues. CDR1 and CDR2 from the germline V gene are MGHRA and YSYEKL.

This clonotype was detected ten times or more. The rearrangement links TRBV7-9 to TRBJ1-1; D is uncertain. Germline-derived CDR1 and CDR2 are SEHNR and FQNEAQ (reference sequence). The CDR3 length is 11 residues. The V end lost 1 base, the J end lost 6 bases, and 3 bases lay between the germline ends. CDR3 amino acids: CASSLVPEAFF. The DNA of the CDR3 is TGTGCCAGCAGCTTAGTCCCTGAAGCTTTCTTT. Looking up the rest from reference TRBV7-9 and TRBJ1-1 gives the full variable domain: DTGVSQNPRHKITKRGQNVTFRCDPISEHNRLYWYRQTLGQGPEFLTYFQNEAQLEKSRLLSDRFSAERPKGSFSTLEIQRTEQGDSAMYLCASSLVPEAFFGQGTRLTVV.

This clonotype occurred many times. The rearrangement joins TRBV6-2 or TRBV6-3 to TRBJ2-2; 10 positions match TRBD2. V lost 5 bases, J lost 2 bases, and 8 bases stayed unmatched. CDR1 and CDR2 (germline): MNHEY, SVGEGT. CDR3 length equals 17 residues. DNA of the CDR3: TGTGCCAGCAGTGACGGACTAGCGGTAGTCAACACCGGGGAGCTGTTTTTT. Its protein is CASSDGLAVVNTGELFF.

This clonotype appeared many times. V gene TRBV27 combines with J gene TRBJ2-5, with 11 bases aligning to TRBD2. The CDR3 consists of 15 residues. Germline CDR1 is MNHEY and CDR2 is SMNVEV (reference sequence). The V segment lost 3 bases and the J segment 2 bases; nucleotides outside the gene matches: 2. The DNA of the CDR3 is TGTGCCAGCAGTTTCAGACTAGCGGGGCAAGAGACCCAGTACTTC. This sequence encodes CASSFRLAGQETQYF.

Only a few counts were recorded for this clonotype. The genes are TRBV5-1 and TRBJ1-2; D may be TRBD1 (5 bases). This CDR3 comprises 19 residues. Germline V CDR1 and CDR2: SGHRS, YFSETQ. V was trimmed by 0 bases and J by 0 bases, leaving 21 bases between them. The CDR3 loop reads CASSLEWGRSDTTNYGYTF. CDR3 sequence (DNA): TGCGCCAGCAGCTTGGAATGGGGCCGTTCGGACACTACTAACTATGGCTACACCTTC.

This clonotype appeared many times. V and J are TRBV7-2 and TRBJ2-7; either TRBD1 or TRBD2 may supply D (5 bases each). Germline V gives CDR1 SGHTA, CDR2 FQGNSA. The germline V and J ends were trimmed by 2 bases and 3 bases, with 14 bases remaining between them. The CDR3 totals 15 residues. CDR3 amino acids: CASSLNRDPSYEQYF. The CDR3 DNA is TGTGCCAGCAGCTTAAACCGGGACCCGAGCTACGAGCAGTACTTC.

The rearrangement joins TRBV4-2 to TRBJ1-1, with D unresolved. Deletions cut 8 bases from V and 0 bases from J, with 10 bases between. The CDR3 length is 13 residues. Germline V gives CDR1 LGHNA, CDR2 YNFKEQ. The CDR3 sequence is CASEAVMNTEAFF. CDR3 coding DNA: TGTGCCAGCGAAGCAGTGATGAACACTGAAGCTTTCTTT.

This clonotype has a count of ten or more. This chain joins TRBV29-1 and TRBJ2-7, with D perhaps TRBD1 (6 bases). Trimming cost V 5 bases and J 3 bases, with 17 bases left between them. The CDR3 is made up of 14 amino acids. Germline loops: CDR1 SQVTM, CDR2 ANQGSEA. The CDR3 spells CSVTPQGRSYEQYF. CDR3 DNA: TGCAGCGTTACTCCCCAGGGGAGAAGCTACGAGCAGTACTTC.

The chain links TRBV5-1 to TRBJ2-5; TRBD1 might be the D (5 bases). Trimming cost V 4 bases and J 3 bases, with 10 bases left between them. Per germline, CDR1 SGHRS and CDR2 YFSETQ. The CDR3 runs to 13 residues. The CDR3 loop reads CASSSGAKETQYF. Here the CDR3 DNA reads TGCGCCAGCAGCAGTGGGGCAAAAGAGACCCAGTACTTC.

This sequence joins TRBV30 and TRBJ2-1, with unresolved D. CDR1 is GTSNPN, CDR2 SVGIG, per germline (reference sequence). The CDR3 extends over 18 amino acids. The germline V and J ends were trimmed by 1 base and 2 bases, with 21 bases remaining between them. The CDR3 region is CAWSEPGLGRAPYNEQFF. The CDR3 nucleotides are TGTGCCTGGAGTGAACCGGGCCTGGGTCGAGCTCCCTACAATGAGCAGTTCTTC.